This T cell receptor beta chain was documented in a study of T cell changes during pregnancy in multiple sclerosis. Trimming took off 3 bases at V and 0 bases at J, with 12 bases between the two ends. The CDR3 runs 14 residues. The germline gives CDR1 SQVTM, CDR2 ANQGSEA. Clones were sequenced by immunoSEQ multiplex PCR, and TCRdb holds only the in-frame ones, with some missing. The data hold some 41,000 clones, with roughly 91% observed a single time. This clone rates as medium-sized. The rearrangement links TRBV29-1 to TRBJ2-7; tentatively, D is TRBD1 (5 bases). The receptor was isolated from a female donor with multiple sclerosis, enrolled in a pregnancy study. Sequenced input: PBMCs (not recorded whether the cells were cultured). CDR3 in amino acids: CSVDQGQGSYEQYF. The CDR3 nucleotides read TGCAGCGTTGACCAAGGCCAGGGCTCCTACGAGCAGTACTTC.